A selection of T cell receptor beta chains follows, all from one sample in a study of graft-versus-host responses after intestinal transplantation. Profiling relied on immunoSEQ multiplex PCR, and the TCRdb table lists in-frame clones only, not all of them. The table includes tens of thousands of clones, 75% to 90% detected once. These receptors have no known antigen. Specimen: unstimulated CD4+ T cells sorted from spleen or lymph node cells, collected before intestinal transplant. These receptors were taken from a human donor who received an intestinal transplant. Both conserved end residues are part of each CDR3. The D gene is left open where the match is weak. Some rows mark clone size as missing; the rest say once, few, many or name a class of expanded clone.

>TRBV9|NA|TRBD1|TRBJ1-2
TGTGCCAGCGAACGGGACAGAGGCAATGGAGGCTACACCTTC
CASERDRGNGGYTF
>TRBV6-1|NA|TRBD1|TRBJ1-2
TGTGCCAGCAGTTCCGGACAGGGGGGCTACACCTTC
CASSSGQGGYTF
>TRBV7-8|NA|NA|TRBJ2-7
TGTGCCAGCAGCCCACAGGTGATTTTCTACGAGCAGTACTTC
CASSPQVIFYEQYF
>TRBV9|NA|NA|TRBJ1-3
TGTGCCAGCAGTCATCCGGAGGGCATCTCTGGAAACACCATATATTTT
CASSHPEGISGNTIYF
>TRBV15|NA|NA|TRBJ1-6
TGTGCCACCAGCAGCTCGGGGGTCACCCTCCACTTT
CATSSSGVTLHF
>TRBV2|NA|NA|TRBJ1-2
TGTGCCAGCACAGCAGGGCCTCTGACAGCTAACTATGGCTACACCTTC
CASTAGPLTANYGYTF
>TRBV11-2|NA|NA|TRBJ2-7
TGTGCCAGCAGCTTAGTTTGGGGGGGGCAGGTCCACCCCTACGAGCAGTACTTC
CASSLVWGGQVHPYEQYF
>TRBV9|NA|TRBD2|TRBJ2-1
TGTGCCAGCAGCGCCACTAGCGGGGGATACAACGAGCAGTTCTTC
CASSATSGGYNEQFF
>TRBV5-1|once|TRBD1|TRBJ2-1
TGCGCCAGCAGCCGACTGGGGGACAGGGAGGATGAGCAGTTCTTC
CASSRLGDREDEQFF
>TRBV19|NA|TRBD1|TRBJ2-7
TGTGCCAGTAGGATTTCACCGGGACAGGGGTCCTACGAGCAGTACTTC
CASRISPGQGSYEQYF
>TRBV27|NA|NA|TRBJ2-2
TGTGCCAGCGGGGCCGAGACCGGGGAGCTGTTTTTT
CASGAETGELFF
>TRBV11-2|NA|NA|TRBJ1-3
TGTGCCAGCAGCAAAAGACTAGTTGTGTCTGGAAACACCATATATTTT
CASSKRLVVSGNTIYF
>TRBV27|once|NA|TRBJ2-4
TGTGCCAGCAGTTTACAAGGGACCGGGGGTAAAAACATTCAGTACTTC
CASSLQGTGGKNIQYF
>TRBV4-1|NA|NA|TRBJ1-4
TGCGCCAGCAGCCCCGGGCCGCAGGGAGAAAAACTGTTTTTT
CASSPGPQGEKLFF
>TRBV9|NA|TRBD1|TRBJ1-2
TGTGCCAGCAGCATGACCACAGGGGACTATGGCTACACCTTC
CASSMTTGDYGYTF
>TRBV5-4|NA|NA|TRBJ2-5
TGTGCCAGCAGCCCTACAGGGTCCGAGACCCAGTACTTC
CASSPTGSETQYF
>TRBV5-5|NA|NA|TRBJ2-2
TGTGCCAGCAGCTTGGGGGCTCCGGGGGTGGCCGGGGAGCTGTTTTTT
CASSLGAPGVAGELFF
>TRBV7-9|NA|NA|TRBJ1-2
TGTGCCAGCAGCCCAGGGGCAGGGGACTATGGCTACACCTTC
CASSPGAGDYGYTF
>TRBV11-2|NA|NA|TRBJ2-7
TGTGCCAGCAGCTCAGACGTAGGAGCTTATCGTGAGGGAGAGCAGTACTTC
CASSSDVGAYREGEQYF
>TRBV6-5|few|NA|TRBJ2-7
TGTGCCAGCAGTTACTCCGGCAGGGCCAACGAGCAGTACTTC
CASSYSGRANEQYF
>TRBV2|once|NA|TRBJ1-2
TGTGCCAGCAGCGAGACAGGAACGATGGGTGGCTACACCTTC
CASSETGTMGGYTF
>TRBV5-1|NA|NA|TRBJ2-5
TGCGCCAGCAGCTTTGGGACACAGGAGCAGTACTTC
CASSFGTQEQYF
>TRBV4-1|NA|TRBD1|TRBJ1-4
TGCGCCAGCAGCCGTTCCGGGACAGGGGTTGAAAAACTGTTTTTT
CASSRSGTGVEKLFF
>TRBV5-1|NA|TRBD2|TRBJ2-5
TGCGCCAGCAGCTTGGGTCCCCAACTTAGCGGGGGGTTAGAGACCCAGTACTTC
CASSLGPQLSGGLETQYF
>TRBV15|once|TRBD1|TRBJ2-7
TGTGCCACCAGCGGGGACAGGGCTAGGGTCGAGCAGTACTTC
CATSGDRARVEQYF
>TRBV15|NA|TRBD1|TRBJ2-7
TGTGCCACCAGCAGAGTACGGGGACAGGGCTACGAGCAGTACTTC
CATSRVRGQGYEQYF
>TRBV6-6|few|TRBD1|TRBJ1-3
TGTGCCAGCAGTTGGGACAGGGTGGGTGGAAACACCATATATTTT
CASSWDRVGGNTIYF
>TRBV5-1|few|TRBD1|TRBJ2-7
TGCGCCAGCAGCTTGGAGTGGACAGGGAGCTCCTACGAGCAGTACTTC
CASSLEWTGSSYEQYF
>TRBV27|NA|TRBD1|TRBJ2-7
TGTGCCAGCAGTCCCGGGACAGGGGGCGCGGTATCCTACGAGCAGTACTTC
CASSPGTGGAVSYEQYF
>TRBV11-2|NA|NA|TRBJ2-1
TGTGCCAGCAGCGGCCGGGGGTCCCCCTACAATGAGCAGTTCTTC
CASSGRGSPYNEQFF